This TCR beta chain came from a study of cytomegalovirus exposure and HLA in healthy donors. Germline loops: CDR1 SEHNR, CDR2 FQNEAQ (reference sequence). CDR3 length: 12 residues. Primers included in the PCR were 60 Vbeta and 13 Jbeta primers. TCRdb's copy holds only in-frame clones and misses some; the assay was immunoSEQ multiplex PCR. The sample carries some 160,000 clones, 82% recorded once. Comment on this clone: At one of its ends the junction is not consistent with the germline gene, which may arise from a read error.

The chain uses TRBV7-9 and TRBJ1-2; no reliable D call. Material for sequencing was PBMCs. This TCR was recovered from a male donor in good health and CMV-seronegative. CDR3 loop: CSSSLGPGGYTF. DNA for the CDR3: TGTTCCAGCAGCTTAGGCCCGGGGGGCTACACCTTC.